This record looks at one T cell receptor beta chain sequence and its context. The antigen is undetermined. The data belong to a study of cytomegalovirus exposure and HLA in healthy donors. In the study overall: Of several hundred genotyped donors, about 80% clustered with self-reported Caucasian donors. Study observations and caveats: Presence/absence analyses treated sequencing depth as roughly uniform across donors. Among the CMV-associated chains, a few were confirmed in vitro as specific for CMV antigens. In a later analysis, HLA-associated TCR beta chains were more clonally expanded than equally common others.

The CDR3 is made up of 15 amino acids. V lost 0 bases, J lost 4 bases, and 7 bases lay in between. Germline V gene sequence: CDR1 MGHRA, CDR2 YSYEKL. In the PCR, 60 Vbeta and 13 Jbeta primers were used. Clones were sequenced by immunoSEQ multiplex PCR, and TCRdb holds only the in-frame ones, with some missing. The table has 200,000 or so clones, approximately 80% seen once. The clonotype was recovered from a man aged 40-55 years in good health and CMV-seronegative. Sequenced sample: PBMCs. The V call is TRBV4-1, the J call TRBJ1-6; D remains ambiguous. The CDR3 is CASSQDPGYNSPLHF. The CDR3 DNA reads as TGCGCCAGCAGCCAAGACCCCGGTTATAATTCACCCCTCCACTTT.